This T cell receptor beta chain was recorded in a study of shared clonotypes between healthy human individuals. Overall study: The plates for each donor numbered three CD4 naive, three CD4 memory, two CD8 naive and one CD8 memory.

Overall study results and limits: Blood alone was sampled, and tissue repertoires likely differ.

The germline V gene encodes CDR1 SGHRS and CDR2 YFSETQ. This CDR3 comprises 13 residues. With 4 bases removed from V and 2 bases from J, the gap between germline ends came to 9 bases. Comments on this clone: The antigen is not known. This specimen includes other DNA sequences encoding the same CDR3.

The assay was immunoSEQ multiplex PCR, and TCRdb's table has in-frame clones only and misses some. The data show about 2.3 million clones, 80% to 95% seen once. The chain joins TRBV5-1 to TRBJ1-2; D perhaps matches TRBD1 (6 bases). Sequences were obtained from naive CD4+ T cells from PBMCs. The subset is: CD45RA+ positively selected. The TCR sequence derives from a man aged 18 to 30 in good health. Some clones in this sample may be carry-over from other donors' samples. The DNA for the CDR3 is TGCGCCAGCAGCCCAACAGGGAACTATGGCTACACCTTC. Amino acid sequence: CASSPTGNYGYTF.